This T cell receptor (beta chain) was captured in a study of blood T cell repertoires in COVID-19. The method was immunoSEQ multiplex PCR; TCRdb's version includes in-frame clones alone and lacks a portion of them. The sample consists of about 93,000 clones, 85% to 90% of them appearing once. The specimen was peripheral blood. This clonotype was sampled from a human donor with active COVID-19. The donor label of this sample is uncertain.

The CDR3 loop reads CASSLHRGLTYNEQFF. DNA for the CDR3: TGTGCCAGCAGCTTACATCGGGGGTTGACCTACAATGAGCAGTTCTTC. The J gene is TRBJ2-1, the V gene TRBV7-3, with D perhaps matching TRBD2 (6 bases). CDR1 and CDR2 from the germline V gene are SGHTA and FQGTGA. The CDR3 is made up of 16 amino acids. Trimming shortened V by 2 bases and J by 2 bases, and 13 bases separated the two germline ends.